Listed below are T cell receptor beta chains from one sample, sequenced in a study of blood T cells in healthy people across ages. A single record per CDR3 protein comes from TCRdb applying MiXCR to the 5' RACE reads. This table holds under 850,000 distinct CDR3 sequences, roughly 40% found once. The sample taken for sequencing was blood. These receptors were collected from a man between 18 and 29 years old in good health. Each CDR3 is given without its conserved first and last residue.

>13|TRBJ2-7|TRBV20-1
SAGWLGGVLHEQY
>10|TRBJ2-3|TRBV25-1
ASSTITDTQY
>13|TRBJ2-3|TRBV4-1
ASSQGSGVWDTQY
>15|.|TRBV4-3
ASSQDNAGGRYNEQY
>11|TRBJ1-4|TRBV5-1
ASSLQGREKLF
>12|TRBJ2-1|TRBV2
ASTVAGEYNEQF
>13|TRBJ1-1|TRBV28
ASSPDRGWYTEAF
>9|TRBJ1-1|TRBV7-6
ASSAGQEAF
>10|TRBJ2-1|TRBV6-2/TRBV6-3
ASSYGTGEQF
>13|TRBJ2-3|TRBV9
ASGPTAGGRDTQY